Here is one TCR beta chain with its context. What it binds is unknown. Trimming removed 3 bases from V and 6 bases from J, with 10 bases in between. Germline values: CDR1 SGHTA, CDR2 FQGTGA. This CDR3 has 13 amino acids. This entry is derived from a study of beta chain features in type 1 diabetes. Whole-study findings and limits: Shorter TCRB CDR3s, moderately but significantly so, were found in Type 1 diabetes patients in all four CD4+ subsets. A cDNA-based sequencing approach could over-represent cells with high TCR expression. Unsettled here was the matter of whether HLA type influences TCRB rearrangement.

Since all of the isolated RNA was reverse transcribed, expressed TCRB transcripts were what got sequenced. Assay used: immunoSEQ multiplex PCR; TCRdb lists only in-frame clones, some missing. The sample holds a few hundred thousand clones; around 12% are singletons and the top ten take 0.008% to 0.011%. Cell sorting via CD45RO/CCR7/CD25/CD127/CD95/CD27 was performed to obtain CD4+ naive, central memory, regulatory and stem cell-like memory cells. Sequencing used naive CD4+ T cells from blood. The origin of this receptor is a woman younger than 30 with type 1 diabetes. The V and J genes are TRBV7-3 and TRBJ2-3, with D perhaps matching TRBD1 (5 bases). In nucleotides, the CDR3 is TGTGCCAGCAGCTTTCAGGGTATGGATACGCAGTATTTT. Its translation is CASSFQGMDTQYF.